Listed below are T cell receptor beta chains from one sample, sequenced in a study of T cells in Graves' hyperthyroidism and ophthalmopathy. TCRdb passed the multiplex PCR reads through MiXCR, listing each CDR3 protein once. Here the sample spans hundreds of thousands of distinct CDR3 sequences, roughly 15% being singletons. The sequenced sample consisted of blood. The receptors were sampled from a woman between 45 and 65 years old with Graves' ophthalmopathy. Each CDR3 is given with its conserved first and last residue. The order of the fields is CDR3 protein, CDR3 DNA, V gene, J gene, D gene, CDR3 length, clone size. The D gene is left open where the match is weak. Where a row states a size, it is once, few, many or the class of an expanded clone; other rows omit it.

cdr3_aa: CASSYGDRSTNEKLFF
cdr3_nt: TGTGCCAGCAGCTACGGGGACAGGTCAACTAATGAAAAACTGTTTTTT
v_call: TRBV5-5
j_call: TRBJ1-4
d_call: TRBD1
cdr3_length: 16
clone_size: -

cdr3_aa: CATGANVLTF
cdr3_nt: TGTGCCACCGGGGCCAACGTCCTGACTTTC
v_call: TRBV28
j_call: TRBJ2-6
d_call: -
cdr3_length: 10
clone_size: few

cdr3_aa: CASSQVKKKREAQYF
cdr3_nt: TGTGCCAGCAGCCAAGTGAAAAAAAAGCGGGAGGCCCAGTACTTC
v_call: TRBV14
j_call: TRBJ2-5
d_call: TRBD2
cdr3_length: 15
clone_size: -

cdr3_aa: CASSLGRISGANVLTF
cdr3_nt: TGTGCCAGCAGTTTAGGTCGGATCTCTGGGGCCAACGTCCTGACTTTC
v_call: TRBV12-3/TRBV12-4
j_call: TRBJ2-6
d_call: -
cdr3_length: 16
clone_size: many

cdr3_aa: CASSLVRTTNTGELFF
cdr3_nt: TGCGCCAGCAGCTTGGTCAGGACAACGAACACCGGGGAGCTGTTTTTT
v_call: TRBV5-1
j_call: TRBJ2-2
d_call: -
cdr3_length: 16
clone_size: many

cdr3_aa: CASRKGQNSHNEQFF
cdr3_nt: TGTGCCAGCAGGAAGGGACAGAACTCCCACAATGAGCAGTTCTTC
v_call: TRBV2
j_call: TRBJ2-1
d_call: TRBD1
cdr3_length: 15
clone_size: -

cdr3_aa: CSAREGSGRNEQFF
cdr3_nt: TGCAGTGCTAGAGAAGGTAGCGGGAGGAATGAGCAGTTCTTC
v_call: TRBV20-1
j_call: TRBJ2-1
d_call: TRBD2
cdr3_length: 14
clone_size: once

cdr3_aa: CASSWTSGLDNEQFF
cdr3_nt: TGTGCTAGCAGCTGGACTAGCGGGCTGGACAATGAGCAGTTCTTC
v_call: TRBV7-7
j_call: TRBJ2-1
d_call: TRBD2
cdr3_length: 15
clone_size: -

cdr3_aa: CASGTGGINTDTQYF
cdr3_nt: TGTGCCAGCGGCACAGGCGGGATAAACACAGATACGCAGTATTTT
v_call: TRBV6-1
j_call: TRBJ2-3
d_call: -
cdr3_length: 15
clone_size: -

cdr3_aa: CASTSGIHNEQFF
cdr3_nt: TGTGCCAGCACCAGCGGTATCCACAATGAGCAGTTCTTC
v_call: TRBV12-3/TRBV12-4
j_call: TRBJ2-1
d_call: -
cdr3_length: 13
clone_size: many

cdr3_aa: CATSVGESYEQYF
cdr3_nt: TGTGCCACCTCTGTCGGGGAGTCCTACGAGCAGTACTTC
v_call: TRBV7-8
j_call: TRBJ2-7
d_call: -
cdr3_length: 13
clone_size: -

cdr3_aa: CASSYMGPRSGGELFF
cdr3_nt: TGTGCCAGCAGTTATATGGGTCCCCGGAGCGGCGGGGAGCTGTTTTTT
v_call: TRBV6-1
j_call: TRBJ2-2
d_call: -
cdr3_length: 16
clone_size: -

cdr3_aa: CASSLEAGRDNSPLHF
cdr3_nt: TGTGCCAGCAGCTTGGAGGCAGGGAGGGATAATTCACCCCTCCACTTT
v_call: TRBV5-8
j_call: TRBJ1-6
d_call: -
cdr3_length: 16
clone_size: many

cdr3_aa: CAISLDLQETQYF
cdr3_nt: TGTGCCATCAGTTTGGACTTGCAAGAGACCCAGTACTTC
v_call: TRBV10-3
j_call: TRBJ2-5
d_call: -
cdr3_length: 13
clone_size: many

cdr3_aa: CAWSVRSNYGYTF
cdr3_nt: TGTGCCTGGAGTGTACGCAGCAACTATGGCTACACCTTC
v_call: TRBV30
j_call: TRBJ1-2
d_call: -
cdr3_length: 13
clone_size: few

cdr3_aa: CASSDRVGPQHF
cdr3_nt: TGTGCCAGCAGTGACAGGGTCGGGCCCCAGCATTTT
v_call: TRBV28
j_call: TRBJ1-5
d_call: TRBD1
cdr3_length: 12
clone_size: many

cdr3_aa: CASNRDRGINEQYF
cdr3_nt: TGTGCCAGCAACCGGGACAGGGGGATTAACGAGCAGTACTTC
v_call: TRBV28
j_call: TRBJ2-7
d_call: TRBD1
cdr3_length: 14
clone_size: many

cdr3_aa: CASSDGGGGSFNEQFF
cdr3_nt: TGTGCCAGCAGTGACGGTGGGGGAGGGTCCTTCAATGAGCAGTTCTTC
v_call: TRBV6-4
j_call: TRBJ2-1
d_call: TRBD2
cdr3_length: 16
clone_size: -

cdr3_aa: CASRSSGTNQETQYF
cdr3_nt: TGTGCCAGCAGGTCTAGCGGGACCAACCAAGAGACCCAGTACTTC
v_call: TRBV12-3/TRBV12-4
j_call: TRBJ2-5
d_call: TRBD2
cdr3_length: 15
clone_size: many

cdr3_aa: CASSEARSHEQFF
cdr3_nt: TGTGCCAGCAGTGAAGCCAGGTCGCATGAGCAGTTCTTC
v_call: TRBV6-1
j_call: TRBJ2-1
d_call: -
cdr3_length: 13
clone_size: many

cdr3_aa: CASTLGVSPLHF
cdr3_nt: TGTGCCAGCACCCTAGGGGTTTCACCCCTCCACTTT
v_call: TRBV12-3/TRBV12-4
j_call: TRBJ1-6
d_call: -
cdr3_length: 12
clone_size: -

cdr3_aa: CSARDRMGGSQPQHF
cdr3_nt: TGCAGTGCTAGAGATCGGATGGGGGGATCTCAGCCCCAGCATTTT
v_call: TRBV20-1
j_call: TRBJ1-5
d_call: -
cdr3_length: 15
clone_size: -

cdr3_aa: CASSLLEGVNYEQYF
cdr3_nt: TGTGCCAGCAGCCTCCTGGAGGGAGTGAACTACGAGCAGTACTTC
v_call: TRBV7-9
j_call: TRBJ2-7
d_call: -
cdr3_length: 15
clone_size: -

cdr3_aa: CASSPRSSSGSINMGDTQYF
cdr3_nt: TGTGCCAGCAGTCCCCGATCCTCAAGCGGGAGTATCAATATGGGAGATACGCAGTATTTT
v_call: TRBV12-3/TRBV12-4
j_call: TRBJ2-3
d_call: TRBD2
cdr3_length: 20
clone_size: many

cdr3_aa: CASSFSGKRTQYF
cdr3_nt: TGTGCCAGCAGTTTCAGCGGGAAACGGACGCAGTATTTT
v_call: TRBV12-3/TRBV12-4
j_call: TRBJ2-3
d_call: TRBD2
cdr3_length: 13
clone_size: many

cdr3_aa: CASSQEWGGRGYNEQFF
cdr3_nt: TGTGCCAGCAGCCAAGAATGGGGCGGGAGGGGGTACAATGAGCAGTTCTTC
v_call: TRBV3-1
j_call: TRBJ2-1
d_call: TRBD2
cdr3_length: 17
clone_size: many

cdr3_aa: CSARDLGPGNYEQYF
cdr3_nt: TGCAGTGCTAGAGATTTAGGGCCGGGGAACTACGAGCAGTACTTC
v_call: TRBV20-1
j_call: TRBJ2-7
d_call: -
cdr3_length: 15
clone_size: many

cdr3_aa: CASSNWRLAGELFF
cdr3_nt: TGTGCCAGTAGTAATTGGAGGTTGGCCGGGGAGCTGTTTTTT
v_call: TRBV19
j_call: TRBJ2-2
d_call: -
cdr3_length: 14
clone_size: -

cdr3_aa: CASSSSRQGRYGYTF
cdr3_nt: TGTGCCAGCAGCTCCTCACGACAGGGGCGCTATGGCTACACCTTC
v_call: TRBV7-2
j_call: TRBJ1-2
d_call: TRBD1
cdr3_length: 15
clone_size: many

cdr3_aa: CATSVGTGANEQFF
cdr3_nt: TGTGCCACCAGTGTTGGGACAGGGGCCAATGAGCAGTTCTTC
v_call: TRBV24-1
j_call: TRBJ2-1
d_call: TRBD1
cdr3_length: 14
clone_size: -

cdr3_aa: CASSHDQYNEQFF
cdr3_nt: TGTGCCAGCAGTCATGACCAGTACAATGAGCAGTTCTTC
v_call: TRBV6-4
j_call: TRBJ2-1
d_call: -
cdr3_length: 13
clone_size: many

cdr3_aa: CASSTPLAGGADTQYF
cdr3_nt: TGTGCCAGCAGCACTCCTTTAGCGGGAGGCGCAGATACGCAGTATTTT
v_call: TRBV9
j_call: TRBJ2-3
d_call: TRBD2
cdr3_length: 16
clone_size: -

cdr3_aa: CASGPEAGGPAEQFF
cdr3_nt: TGTGCTAGTGGTCCCGAAGCGGGAGGGCCAGCTGAGCAGTTCTTC
v_call: TRBV12-5
j_call: TRBJ2-1
d_call: TRBD2
cdr3_length: 15
clone_size: many

cdr3_aa: CASSPGDRFWEQYF
cdr3_nt: TGTGCCAGCAGCCCGGGGGACAGGTTTTGGGAGCAGTACTTC
v_call: TRBV7-9
j_call: TRBJ2-7
d_call: TRBD1
cdr3_length: 14
clone_size: few

cdr3_aa: CASSQRGSGETQYF
cdr3_nt: TGTGCCAGCAGCCAAAGGGGATCGGGGGAGACCCAGTACTTC
v_call: TRBV3-1
j_call: TRBJ2-5
d_call: -
cdr3_length: 14
clone_size: many

cdr3_aa: CASSLVGGTPEQFF
cdr3_nt: TGTGCCAGCAGTTTGGTTGGCGGGACCCCTGAGCAGTTCTTC
v_call: TRBV28
j_call: TRBJ2-1
d_call: -
cdr3_length: 14
clone_size: many

cdr3_aa: CASQTEANYGYTF
cdr3_nt: TGTGCCTCCCAGACTGAAGCTAACTATGGCTACACCTTC
v_call: TRBV10-3
j_call: TRBJ1-2
d_call: -
cdr3_length: 13
clone_size: many